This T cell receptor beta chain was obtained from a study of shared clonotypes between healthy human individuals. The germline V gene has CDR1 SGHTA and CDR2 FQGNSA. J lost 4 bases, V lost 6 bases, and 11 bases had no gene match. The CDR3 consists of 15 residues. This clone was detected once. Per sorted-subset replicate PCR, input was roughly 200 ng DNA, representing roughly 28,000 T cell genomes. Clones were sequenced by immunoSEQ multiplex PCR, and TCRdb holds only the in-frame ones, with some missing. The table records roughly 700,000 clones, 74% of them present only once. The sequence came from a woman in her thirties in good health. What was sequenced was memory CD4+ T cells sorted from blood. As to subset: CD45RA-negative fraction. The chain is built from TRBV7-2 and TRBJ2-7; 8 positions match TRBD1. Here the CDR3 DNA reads TGTGCCAGCAGGCGTGGCGGGACAGGAATATACGAGCAGTACTTC. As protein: CASRRGGTGIYEQYF.